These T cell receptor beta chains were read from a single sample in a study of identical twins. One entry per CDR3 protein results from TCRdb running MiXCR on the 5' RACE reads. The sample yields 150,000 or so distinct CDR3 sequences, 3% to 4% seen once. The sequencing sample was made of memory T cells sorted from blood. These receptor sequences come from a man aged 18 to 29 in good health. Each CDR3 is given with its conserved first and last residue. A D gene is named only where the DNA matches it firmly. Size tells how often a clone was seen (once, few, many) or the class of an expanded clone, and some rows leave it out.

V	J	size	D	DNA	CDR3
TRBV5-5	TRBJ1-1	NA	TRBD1	TGTGCCAGCAGCTTGGACAGGGGGACTGAAGCTTTCTTT	CASSLDRGTEAFF
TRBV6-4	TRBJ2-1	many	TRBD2	TGTGCCAGCAGTCCCGGACTAGCGGACTCCTACAATGAGCAGTTCTTC	CASSPGLADSYNEQFF
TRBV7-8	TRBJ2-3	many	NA	TGTGCCAGCAACAGGGTGTATGCAGATACGCAGTATTTT	CASNRVYADTQYF
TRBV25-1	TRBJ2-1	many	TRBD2	TGTGCCAGCAGTGCAACTCCGGGACTAGCGGGAGATAATGAGCAGTTCTTC	CASSATPGLAGDNEQFF
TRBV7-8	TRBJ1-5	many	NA	TGTGCCAGCAGAAGGTCTTTGAATCAGCCCCAGCATTTT	CASRRSLNQPQHF
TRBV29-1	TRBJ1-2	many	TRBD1	TGCAGCGTTGACGGTTTACAGGGGGCGGGTGGCTACACCTTC	CSVDGLQGAGGYTF
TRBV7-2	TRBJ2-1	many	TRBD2	TGTGCCAGCAGCTACAGCGGGAGTCCCGGGAATGAGCAGTTCTTC	CASSYSGSPGNEQFF
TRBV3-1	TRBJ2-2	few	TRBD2	TGTGCCAGCAGCGGTAGCGGGAGTGGCACCGGGGAGCTGTTTTTT	CASSGSGSGTGELFF
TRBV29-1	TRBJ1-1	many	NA	TGCAGCGTTCTGCGACCTGGGAACACTGAAGCTTTCTTT	CSVLRPGNTEAFF
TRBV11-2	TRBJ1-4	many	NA	TGTGCCAGCAGCTTAGGGACAGTTAATGAAAAACTGTTTTTT	CASSLGTVNEKLFF
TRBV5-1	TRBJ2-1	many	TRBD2	TGCGCCAGCAGCCGGGAGGCGAGCTCCTACAATGAGCAGTTCTTC	CASSREASSYNEQFF
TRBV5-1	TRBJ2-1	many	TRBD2	TGCGCCAGCACAAAAGCGGGAGGGTACGATGAGCAGTTCTTC	CASTKAGGYDEQFF
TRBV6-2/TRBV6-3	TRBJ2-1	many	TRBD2	TGTGCCAGCAATCCGGGACTAGCCTATGAGCAGTTCTTC	CASNPGLAYEQFF
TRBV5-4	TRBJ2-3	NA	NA	TGTGCCAGCAGCTGGGGGCAGGGGACAGATACGCAGTATTTT	CASSWGQGTDTQYF
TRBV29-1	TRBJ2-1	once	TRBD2	TGCAGCTTTGTAACTAGCGGAAATGAGCAGTTCTTC	CSFVTSGNEQFF
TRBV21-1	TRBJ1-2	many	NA	TGTGCCAGCAGCTCTGGGGGGTCCTTC	CASSSGGSF
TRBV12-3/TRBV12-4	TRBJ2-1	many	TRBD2	TGTGCCAGCAGTTTCCCGGGACTAGCGGGTGGGAGCGGTGAGCAGTTCTTC	CASSFPGLAGGSGEQFF
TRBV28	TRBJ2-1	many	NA	TGTGCCAGCAGTTTGGCTCAACACAATGAGCAGTTCTTC	CASSLAQHNEQFF
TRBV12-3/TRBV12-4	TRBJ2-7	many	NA	TGTGCCAGCAGTTCAGGGGGGAACGAGCAGTACTTC	CASSSGGNEQYF
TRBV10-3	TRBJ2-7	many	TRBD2	TGTGCCATCGGTGAGGTAGCGGGAGGTAGCGAGCAGTACTTC	CAIGEVAGGSEQYF
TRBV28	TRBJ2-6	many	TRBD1	TGTGCCAGCACACCACGGACAGGTACCTCTGGGGCCAACGTCCTGACTTTC	CASTPRTGTSGANVLTF
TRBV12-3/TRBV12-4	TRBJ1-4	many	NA	TGTGCCAGCAGTTATTCAGGCCTGGAAAAACTGTTTTTT	CASSYSGLEKLFF
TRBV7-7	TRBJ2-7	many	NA	TGTGCCAGCAGCCCCGCTTTGGGGGGCGAGCAGTACTTC	CASSPALGGEQYF
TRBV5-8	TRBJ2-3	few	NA	TGTGCCAGCGGGCCGGGCGCAACGGATACGCAGTATTTT	CASGPGATDTQYF
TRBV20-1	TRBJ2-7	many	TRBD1	TGCAGTGCTAGCGTCGGGACAGGGTACGAGCAGTACTTC	CSASVGTGYEQYF
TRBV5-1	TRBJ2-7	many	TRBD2	TGCGCCAGCAGCGGCCGCCGGGACGGGACTAGGCCCTCGTACGAGCAGTACTTC	CASSGRRDGTRPSYEQYF
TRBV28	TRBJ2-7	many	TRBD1	TGTGCCAGCAGTTTCGCCCGGACAGGGAGCTCCTACGAGCAGTACTTC	CASSFARTGSSYEQYF
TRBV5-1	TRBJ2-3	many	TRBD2	TGCGCCAGCAGCCGCTCCGAATGGGAGGGTCGGGCAGATACGCAGTATTTT	CASSRSEWEGRADTQYF
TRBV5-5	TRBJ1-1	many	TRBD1	TGTGCCAGCAGCTCGGGGACAGATAAGAACACTGAAGCTTTCTTT	CASSSGTDKNTEAFF
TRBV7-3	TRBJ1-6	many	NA	TGTGCCAGCAGCCCCCAGGGGTCCGGAGGGGCCCTCCACTTT	CASSPQGSGGALHF
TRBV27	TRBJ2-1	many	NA	TGTGCCAGCAGCCGCACAAGTCCGCTGACATACAATGAGCAGTTCTTC	CASSRTSPLTYNEQFF
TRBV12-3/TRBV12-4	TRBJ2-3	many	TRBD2	TGTGCCAGCAAAGTTTCCTTAGCGGGAGGTCCAGATACGCAGTATTTT	CASKVSLAGGPDTQYF
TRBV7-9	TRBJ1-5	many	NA	TGTGCCAGCAGCTTAGATGTTTGGGGGCAGCCCCAGCATTTT	CASSLDVWGQPQHF
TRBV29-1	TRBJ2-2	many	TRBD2	TGCAGCGTTGGCGGGGGGAGTACCGGGGAGCTGTTTTTT	CSVGGGSTGELFF
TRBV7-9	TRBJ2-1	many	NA	TGTGCCAGCAGCCCAGACAGAGGGCAGTTCTTC	CASSPDRGQFF
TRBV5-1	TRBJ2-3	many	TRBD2	TGCGCCAGCAGCTTCTTTTTGGCGGGAGGCGGGACAGATACGCAGTATTTT	CASSFFLAGGGTDTQYF
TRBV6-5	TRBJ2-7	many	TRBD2	TGTGCCAGCAGTTCCCGACTAGCGGCCTCCTACGAGCAGTACTTC	CASSSRLAASYEQYF
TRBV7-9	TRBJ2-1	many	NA	TGTGCCAGCAGCGCCTGGCCGATCAAGGGCGATGAGCAGTTCTTC	CASSAWPIKGDEQFF
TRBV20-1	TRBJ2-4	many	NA	TGCAGTGCTAGAGATACAGTACTAGCCAAAAACATTCAGTACTTC	CSARDTVLAKNIQYF
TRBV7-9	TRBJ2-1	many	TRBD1	TGTGCCAGCAGCTTAGCGGACAGGGGCCTCTACAATGAGCAGTTCTTC	CASSLADRGLYNEQFF
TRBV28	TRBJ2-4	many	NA	TGTGCCAGCAGTGAAGCCAAAAACATTCAGTACTTC	CASSEAKNIQYF
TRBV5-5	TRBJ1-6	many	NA	TGTGCCAGCAGCTTGGGGCAGGGTTATAATTCACCCCTCCACTTT	CASSLGQGYNSPLHF
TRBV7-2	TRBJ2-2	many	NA	TGTGCCAGCAGATCCGGACTCAACACCGGGGAGCTGTTTTTT	CASRSGLNTGELFF
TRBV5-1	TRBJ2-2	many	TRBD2	TGCGCCAGCAGCAATCTAGCGGGACGTGGAGCCGGGGAGCTGTTTTTT	CASSNLAGRGAGELFF